This T cell receptor (beta chain) stems from a study of glioma-infiltrating T cells after dendritic cell vaccination. About the research overall: Samples are from glioblastoma patients in Phase I and II dendritic cell vaccine trials.

The CDR3 is made up of 16 amino acids. V lost 3 bases and J lost 4; bases outside the gene matches: 9. Per germline, CDR1 SGHDT and CDR2 YYEEEE. The primer mix had 60 V beta and 13 J beta primers. Generated by immunoSEQ multiplex PCR, the TCRdb table keeps only in-frame clones and is missing some. The data hold some 100,000 clones, with approximately 87% observed a single time. V and J are TRBV5-6 and TRBJ2-1; 8 bases fit TRBD2. The receptor comes from a human donor with glioblastoma. Sequencing used blood, obtained before dendritic cell vaccination. The CDR3 loop reads CASSYGVAGSYNEQFF. The CDR3 DNA follows: TGTGCCAGCAGCTACGGGGTAGCGGGATCGTACAATGAGCAGTTCTTC.